A single T cell receptor (beta chain) is shown here with its context. What it recognizes is unknown. The sample originates from a study of T-cell reconstitution after alpha-beta-depleted transplantation in children. Trimming removed 4 bases from V and 1 base from J, with 21 bases in between. Germline loops: CDR1 SGHVS, CDR2 FNYEAQ. This CDR3 has 18 residues. Notes on the study in general: Where alpha-beta T cells came from about two months after transplant was reportedly several hundred expanded graft clones. Surviving thymic progenitors and recipient T cells were the source of high TCRbeta diversity at day 60 in some patients.

As it was prepared, the TCRbeta library received unique molecular identifiers. TCRdb passed the PCR reads through MiXCR, listing each CDR3 protein once. This sample has more than 500,000 distinct CDR3 sequences; about an eighth occur once, and the top ten carry 12% to 15%. The rearrangement links TRBV7-6 to TRBJ2-3; possibly TRBD2 for D (6 bases). The sample consisted of PBMCs, mostly from graft donor cells, taken 180 days after TCRalphabeta/CD19-depleted stem cell transplant. The TCR was taken from a female patient between 2 and 10 years old who had a stem cell transplant for aplastic anemia, so the T cells may come from the graft donor. This CDR3 reads CASSSTRGSGRGTDTQYF. DNA for the CDR3: TGTGCCAGCAGCTCCACCCGGGGGAGCGGCCGCGGCACAGATACGCAGTATTTT.